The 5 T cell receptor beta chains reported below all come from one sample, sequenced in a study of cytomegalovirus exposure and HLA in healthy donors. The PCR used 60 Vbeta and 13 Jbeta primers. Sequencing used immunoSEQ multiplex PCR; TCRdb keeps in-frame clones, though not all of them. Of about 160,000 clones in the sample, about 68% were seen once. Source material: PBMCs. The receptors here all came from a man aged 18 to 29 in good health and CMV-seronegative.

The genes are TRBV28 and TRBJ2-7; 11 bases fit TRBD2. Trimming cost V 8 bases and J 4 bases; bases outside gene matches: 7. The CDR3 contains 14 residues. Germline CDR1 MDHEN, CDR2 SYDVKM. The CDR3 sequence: CASAWGLAEYEQYF. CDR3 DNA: TGTGCCAGCGCGTGGGGACTAGCGGAATACGAGCAGTACTTC.

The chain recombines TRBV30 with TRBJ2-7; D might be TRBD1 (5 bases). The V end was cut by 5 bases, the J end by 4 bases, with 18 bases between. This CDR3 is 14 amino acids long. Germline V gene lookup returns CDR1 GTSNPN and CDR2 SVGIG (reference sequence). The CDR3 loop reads CAWQKVRATYEQYF. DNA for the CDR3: TGTGCCTGGCAAAAGGTCAGGGCGACGTACGAGCAGTACTTC.

The CDR3 DNA reads as TGTGCCAGCAGTTACGCAGGACACTCGTACGAGCAGTACTTC. Protein: CASSYAGHSYEQYF. The V and J genes are TRBV6-6 and TRBJ2-5; D is perhaps TRBD1 (5 bases). Matching the DNA end better, TRBJ2-7 makes the J call doubtful. CDR1 and CDR2 (germline): MNHNY, SVGAGI (reference sequence). The CDR3 covers 14 residues.

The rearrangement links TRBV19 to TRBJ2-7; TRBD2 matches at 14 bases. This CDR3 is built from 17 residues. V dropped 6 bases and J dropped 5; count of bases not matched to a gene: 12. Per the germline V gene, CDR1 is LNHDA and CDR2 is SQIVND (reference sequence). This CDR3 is CASRFSGLAGAGDEQYF. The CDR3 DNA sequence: TGTGCCAGTAGGTTCTCGGGACTAGCGGGAGCAGGGGACGAGCAGTACTTC.

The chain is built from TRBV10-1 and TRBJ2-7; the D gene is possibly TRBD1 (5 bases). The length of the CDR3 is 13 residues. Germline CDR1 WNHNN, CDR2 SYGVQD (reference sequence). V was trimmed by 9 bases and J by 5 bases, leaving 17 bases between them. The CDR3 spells CASHGRSRDEQYF. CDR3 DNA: TGCGCCAGTCATGGACGGAGCAGGGACGAGCAGTACTTC.